These 7 T cell receptor beta chains came from one sample sequenced in a study of T-cell memory formation after mild COVID-19. MiXCR, run by TCRdb on the 5' RACE reads, gives a single entry per CDR3 protein. The table includes a few hundred thousand distinct CDR3 sequences, over 11% detected once. What was sequenced was PBMCs or a T cell subset sorted from them (not recorded which). Receptor source: a man in his late teens or twenties who had mild COVID-19 (a few samples of this study predate the infection). Cell type and time point are not known.

This clonotype was recorded many times. This chain joins TRBV4-3 and TRBJ1-2, with TRBD1 matching 9 bases. With 6 bases clipped from V and 6 bases from J, the junction kept 8 bases outside the gene matches. Germline lookup yields CDR1 LGHNA and CDR2 YSLEER. This CDR3 spans 14 amino acids. CDR3 protein: CASSRAGTGNGYTF. CDR3 nucleotides: TGCGCCAGCAGTCGTGCCGGGACAGGGAATGGCTACACCTTC.

This clonotype was counted ten times or more. The V call is TRBV12-3 or TRBV12-4, the J call TRBJ2-1, with 7 bases identical to TRBD2. The CDR3 has 15 residues. The J segment lost 7 bases and the V segment lost 8 bases, leaving 14 bases of the junction unmatched. The CDR3 DNA reads as TGTGCCAGCCAAGATCAGCGGGATACGTGGAATGAGCAGTTCTTC. This translates into CASQDQRDTWNEQFF.

The chain recombines TRBV12-5 with TRBJ1-1, with 9 bases lining up with TRBD1. The CDR3 loop spans 15 amino acids. Germline V gene data show CDR1 as LGHNT and CDR2 as FRNRAP. V shed 5 bases, J shed 6 bases, and the junction held 10 bases outside the gene matches. The DNA for the CDR3 is TGTGCTAGTGGTCAACGGACAGGGGCTGGCGCTGAAGCTTTCTTT. Encoded protein: CASGQRTGAGAEAFF.

This clonotype was counted only a few times. The gene calls are TRBV11-3 and TRBJ2-1; no clear D. This CDR3 region has 13 residues. The V gene lost 4 bases and the J gene lost 7 bases, with 11 bases spanning the gap. Germline values: CDR1 SGHNT, CDR2 YENEEA. CDR3 in DNA: TGTGCCAGCAGCTCTAGGGCTTTGAATGAGCAGTTCTTC. Translated: CASSSRALNEQFF.

The V gene is TRBV27, the J gene TRBJ2-7; 7 nucleotides line up with TRBD1. Germline CDR1 MNHEY, CDR2 SMNVEV (reference sequence). V dropped 5 bases and J dropped 9; count of bases not matched to a gene: 16. The CDR3 consists of 15 residues. CDR3 amino acids: CASSPPGTDFTLQYF. DNA for the CDR3: TGTGCCAGCAGTCCGCCCGGGACAGACTTTACGTTGCAGTACTTC.

The table lists this clonotype with many counts. This chain links TRBV4-1 with TRBJ2-1; D ambiguous. V gave up 0 bases and J gave up 4 bases, with 13 bases separating them. The CDR3 totals 16 residues. Germline-derived CDR1 and CDR2 are MGHRA and YSYEKL. The CDR3 nucleotides read TGCGCCAGCAGCCAAGATCCCCCCGGCAGATACAATGAGCAGTTCTTC. Residues: CASSQDPPGRYNEQFF.

This clonotype was observed a few times. J is TRBJ1-2 and V is TRBV12-3 or TRBV12-4, with TRBD1 as a possible D gene (6 bases). V gave up 3 bases and J gave up 7 bases, with 9 bases separating them. There are 12 residues in the CDR3. Here the CDR3 DNA reads TGTGCCAGCAGTTTTCAGGGGATTGGCTACACCTTC. Its protein product is CASSFQGIGYTF.